This TCR beta chain originates from a study of blood T cells in healthy people across ages. The CDR3 runs to 17 residues. Germline V gene data show CDR1 as LGHNA and CDR2 as YSLEER. Each donor's blood draw was roughly 10 milliliters of peripheral blood. PBMCs numbering at least 6 million were isolated per sample. With a J-beta primer mix and a sample-barcoded 5' primer, a second PCR ran 7 to 11 cycles. MiXCR, run by TCRdb on the 5' RACE reads, gives a single entry per CDR3 protein. This repertoire shows 1.8 million or so distinct CDR3 sequences, 35% to 50% found once; its top ten account for 23%. Overall study results and limits: In long-lived donors, naive CD4+ cell counts and diversity exceeded those of aged donors. Calculation of diversity from one million T cells yielded estimates considered to be underestimates.

Notes on this clonotype: What it binds is not known. One junction end disagrees with the germline gene, perhaps due to a read error.

The sequence came from a human donor in good health. The genes are TRBV4-3 and TRBJ2-3; 8 bases are shared with TRBD2. The sequenced sample consisted of blood. This chain's CDR3 is CTSSQDLAGGPGDTQYF. CDR3 sequence (DNA): TGCACCAGCAGCCAAGATTTGGCGGGGGGCCCCGGGGATACGCAGTATTTT.